This T cell receptor (beta chain) emerged from a study of OX40 agonist ivuxolimab in advanced cancers. Study-level points and caveats: CD4+ T cells averaged fewer expanded clones than CD8+ T cells.

No patient had autoimmune disease or received systemic immunosuppression. The V gene's germline CDR1 is MNHEY and CDR2 SMNVEV (reference sequence). CDR3 length: 14 amino acids. The ends were cut back, 2 bases at V and 5 bases at J, with 10 bases in the middle. As concerns this clone: Its antigen is unidentified.

The assay was immunoSEQ multiplex PCR, and TCRdb's table has in-frame clones only and misses some. This repertoire shows about 31,000 clones, roughly 90% found once; its top ten account for around 33%. The receptor was isolated from an adult with an advanced solid tumor such as melanoma, head and neck, liver or kidney cancer. The genes are TRBV27 and TRBJ2-1; a weak D match, TRBD1 (6 bases). The sequencing used CD4+ or CD8+ T cells sorted from blood, collected in a trial of the OX40 agonist ivuxolimab. In DNA form, the CDR3 reads TGTGCCAGCAGTTTAGGCAGGGGAGACAATGAGCAGTTCTTC. Amino acids: CASSLGRGDNEQFF.